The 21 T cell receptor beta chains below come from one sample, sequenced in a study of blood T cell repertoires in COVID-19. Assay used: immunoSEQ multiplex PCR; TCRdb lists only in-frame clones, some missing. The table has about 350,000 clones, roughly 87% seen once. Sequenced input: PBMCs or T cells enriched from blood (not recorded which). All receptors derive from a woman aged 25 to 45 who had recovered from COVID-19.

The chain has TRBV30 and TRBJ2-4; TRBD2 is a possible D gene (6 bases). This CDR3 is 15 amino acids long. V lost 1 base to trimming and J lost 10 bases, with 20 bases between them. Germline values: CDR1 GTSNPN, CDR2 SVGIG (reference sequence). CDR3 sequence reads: CAWSGTARLGGIQYF. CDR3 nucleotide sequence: TGTGCCTGGAGTGGGACTGCCCGACTTGGGGGGATTCAGTACTTC.

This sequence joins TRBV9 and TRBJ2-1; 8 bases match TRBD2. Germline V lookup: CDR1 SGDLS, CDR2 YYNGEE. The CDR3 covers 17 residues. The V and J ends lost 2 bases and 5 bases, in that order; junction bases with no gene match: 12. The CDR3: CASSVGLISGVNNEQFF. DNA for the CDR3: TGTGCCAGCAGCGTGGGGCTTATTAGCGGGGTAAACAATGAGCAGTTCTTC. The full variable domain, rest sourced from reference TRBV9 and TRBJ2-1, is DSGVTQTPKHLITATGQRVTLRCSPRSGDLSVYWYQQSLDQGLQFLIQYYNGEERAKGNILERFSAQQFPDLHSELNLSSLELGDSALYFCASSVGLISGVNNEQFFGPGTRLTVL.

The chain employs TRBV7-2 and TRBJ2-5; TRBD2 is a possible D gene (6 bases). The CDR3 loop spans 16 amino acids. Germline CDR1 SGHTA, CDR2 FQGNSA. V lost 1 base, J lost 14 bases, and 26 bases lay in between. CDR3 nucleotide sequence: TGTGCCAGCAGCTTAGAGAAGAACCGTCGGCGGGAAGTCATCTACTTC. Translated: CASSLEKNRRREVIYF.

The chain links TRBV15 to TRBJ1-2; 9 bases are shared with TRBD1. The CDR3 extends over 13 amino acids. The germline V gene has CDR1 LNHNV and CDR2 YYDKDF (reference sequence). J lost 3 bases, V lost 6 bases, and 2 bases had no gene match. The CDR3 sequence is CATSGTGHYGYTF. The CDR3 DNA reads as TGTGCCACCAGTGGGACAGGGCACTATGGCTACACCTTC.

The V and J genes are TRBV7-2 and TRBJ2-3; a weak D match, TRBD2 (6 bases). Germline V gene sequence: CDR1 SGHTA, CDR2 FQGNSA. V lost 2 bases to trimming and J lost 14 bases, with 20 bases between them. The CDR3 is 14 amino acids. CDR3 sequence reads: CASSLSGTSMYGYF. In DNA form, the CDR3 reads TGTGCCAGCAGCTTATCGGGTACTAGCATGTACGGGTATTTT.

CDR3 nucleotides: TGTGCCAGCAGTTACTGGCAGTATAGCAATCAGCCCCAGCATTTT. It encodes CASSYWQYSNQPQHF. The rearrangement uses TRBV6-2 or TRBV6-3 and TRBJ1-5; no firm D call. Germline assignment: CDR1 MNHEY and CDR2 SVGEGT. The CDR3 contains 15 residues. V lost 1 base, J lost 0 bases, and 7 bases lay in between.

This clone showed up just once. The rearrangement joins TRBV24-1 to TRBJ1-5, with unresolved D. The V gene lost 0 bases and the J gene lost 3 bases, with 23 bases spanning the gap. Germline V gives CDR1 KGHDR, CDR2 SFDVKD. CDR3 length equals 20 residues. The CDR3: CATSDLRRVRRPGSNQPQHF. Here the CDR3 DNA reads TGTGCCACCAGTGATTTGCGGAGGGTGAGACGTCCCGGTTCCAATCAGCCCCAGCATTTT.

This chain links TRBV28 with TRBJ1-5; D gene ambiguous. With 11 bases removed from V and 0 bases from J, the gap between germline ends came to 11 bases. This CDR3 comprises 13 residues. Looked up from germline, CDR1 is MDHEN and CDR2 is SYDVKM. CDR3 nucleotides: TGTGCCTCAGGAGGACGTAGCAATCAGCCCCAGCATTTT. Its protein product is CASGGRSNQPQHF.

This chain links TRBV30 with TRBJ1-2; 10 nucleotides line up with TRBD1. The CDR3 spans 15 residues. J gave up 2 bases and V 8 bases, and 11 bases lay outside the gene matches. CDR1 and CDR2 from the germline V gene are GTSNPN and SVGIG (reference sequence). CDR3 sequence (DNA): TGTGCCCACAACCGGGACAGGGGTACCAACTATGGCTACACCTTC. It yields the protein CAHNRDRGTNYGYTF.

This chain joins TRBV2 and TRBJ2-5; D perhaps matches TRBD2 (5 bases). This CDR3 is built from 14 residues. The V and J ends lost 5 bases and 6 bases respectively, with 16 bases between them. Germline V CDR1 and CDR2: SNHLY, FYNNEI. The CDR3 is CASSMDEGSKTQYF. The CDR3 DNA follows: TGTGCCAGCAGTATGGATGAGGGAAGTAAGACCCAGTACTTC.

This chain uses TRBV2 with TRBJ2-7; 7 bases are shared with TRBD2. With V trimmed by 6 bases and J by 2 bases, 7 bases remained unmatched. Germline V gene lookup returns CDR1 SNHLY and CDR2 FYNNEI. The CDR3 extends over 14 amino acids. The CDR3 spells CASSATGGTYEQYF. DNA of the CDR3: TGTGCCAGCAGCGCCACGGGGGGTACCTACGAGCAGTACTTC. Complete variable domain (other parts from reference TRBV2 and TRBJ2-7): EPEVTQTPSHQVTQMGQEVILRCVPISNHLYFYWYRQILGQKVEFLVSFYNNEISEKSEIFDDQFSVERPDGSNFTLKIRSTKLEDSAMYFCASSATGGTYEQYFGPGTRLTVT.

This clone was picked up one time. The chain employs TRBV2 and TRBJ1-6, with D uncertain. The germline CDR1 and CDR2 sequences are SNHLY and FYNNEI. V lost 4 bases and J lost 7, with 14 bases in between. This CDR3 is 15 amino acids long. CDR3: CASSVTDQRNSPLHF. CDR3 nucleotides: TGTGCCAGCAGTGTCACAGATCAACGGAATTCACCCCTCCACTTT. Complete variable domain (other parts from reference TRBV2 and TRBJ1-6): EPEVTQTPSHQVTQMGQEVILRCVPISNHLYFYWYRQILGQKVEFLVSFYNNEISEKSEIFDDQFSVERPDGSNFTLKIRSTKLEDSAMYFCASSVTDQRNSPLHFGNGTRLTVT.

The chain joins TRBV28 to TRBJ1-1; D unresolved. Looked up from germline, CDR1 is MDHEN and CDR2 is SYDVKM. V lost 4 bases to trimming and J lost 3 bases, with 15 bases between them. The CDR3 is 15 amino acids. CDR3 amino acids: CASSSLGSSYTEAFF. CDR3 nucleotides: TGTGCCAGCAGTTCCCTGGGGAGTTCGTACACTGAAGCTTTCTTT.

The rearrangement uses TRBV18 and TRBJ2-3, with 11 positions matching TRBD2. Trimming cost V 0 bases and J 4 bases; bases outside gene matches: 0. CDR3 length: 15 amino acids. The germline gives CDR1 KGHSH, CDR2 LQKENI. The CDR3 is CASSPPGLAADTQYF. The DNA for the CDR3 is TGTGCCAGCTCACCACCGGGACTAGCGGCAGATACGCAGTATTTT.

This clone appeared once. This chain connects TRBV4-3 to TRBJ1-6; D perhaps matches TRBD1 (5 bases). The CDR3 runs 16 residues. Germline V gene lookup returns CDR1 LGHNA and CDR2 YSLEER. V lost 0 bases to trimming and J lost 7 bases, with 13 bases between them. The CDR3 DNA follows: TGCGCCAGCAGCCAAGACCCCAGGGCCGGGAATTCACCCCTCCACTTT. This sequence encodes CASSQDPRAGNSPLHF.

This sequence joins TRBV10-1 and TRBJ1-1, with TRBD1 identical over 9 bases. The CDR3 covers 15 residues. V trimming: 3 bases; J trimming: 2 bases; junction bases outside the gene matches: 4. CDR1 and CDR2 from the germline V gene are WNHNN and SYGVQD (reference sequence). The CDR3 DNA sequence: TGCGCCAGCAGTGATCCGGGACAGGGAAACACTGAAGCTTTCTTT. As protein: CASSDPGQGNTEAFF.

The CDR3 DNA sequence: TGTGCCACCAGTGACCCCGATTCAACCGGGACAGGGGTGTACGAGCAGTACTTC. It codes for CATSDPDSTGTGVYEQYF. The chain recombines TRBV24-1 with TRBJ2-7, with TRBD1 identical over 10 bases. With V trimmed by 4 bases and J by 4 bases, 15 bases remained unmatched. From germline, CDR1 is KGHDR and CDR2 SFDVKD. CDR3 size: 18 residues.

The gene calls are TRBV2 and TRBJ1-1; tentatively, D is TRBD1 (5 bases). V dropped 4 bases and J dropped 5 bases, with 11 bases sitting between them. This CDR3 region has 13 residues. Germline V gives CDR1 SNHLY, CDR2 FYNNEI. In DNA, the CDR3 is TGTGCCAGCAGTGGTCAGGAGGGGACTGAAGCTTTCTTT. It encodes CASSGQEGTEAFF.

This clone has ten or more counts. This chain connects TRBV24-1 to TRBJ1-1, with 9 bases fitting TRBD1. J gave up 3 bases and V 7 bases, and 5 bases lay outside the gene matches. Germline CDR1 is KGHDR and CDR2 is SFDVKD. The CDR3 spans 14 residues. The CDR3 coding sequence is TGTGCCACCAGGGCGACAGGGGGGTACACTGAAGCTTTCTTT. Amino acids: CATRATGGYTEAFF.

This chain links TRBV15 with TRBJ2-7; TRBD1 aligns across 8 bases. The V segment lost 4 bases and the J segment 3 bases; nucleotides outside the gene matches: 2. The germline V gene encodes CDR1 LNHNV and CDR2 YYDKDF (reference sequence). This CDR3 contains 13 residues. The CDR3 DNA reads TGTGCCACCAGCACCGGACAGGGCTACGAGCAGTACTTC. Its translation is CATSTGQGYEQYF.

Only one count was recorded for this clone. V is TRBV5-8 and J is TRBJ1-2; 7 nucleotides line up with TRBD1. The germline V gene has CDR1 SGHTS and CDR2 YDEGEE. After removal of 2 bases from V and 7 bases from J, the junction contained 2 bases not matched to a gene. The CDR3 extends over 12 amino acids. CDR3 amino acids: CASSFGQAGYTF. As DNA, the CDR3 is TGTGCCAGCAGCTTCGGACAGGCTGGCTACACCTTC.